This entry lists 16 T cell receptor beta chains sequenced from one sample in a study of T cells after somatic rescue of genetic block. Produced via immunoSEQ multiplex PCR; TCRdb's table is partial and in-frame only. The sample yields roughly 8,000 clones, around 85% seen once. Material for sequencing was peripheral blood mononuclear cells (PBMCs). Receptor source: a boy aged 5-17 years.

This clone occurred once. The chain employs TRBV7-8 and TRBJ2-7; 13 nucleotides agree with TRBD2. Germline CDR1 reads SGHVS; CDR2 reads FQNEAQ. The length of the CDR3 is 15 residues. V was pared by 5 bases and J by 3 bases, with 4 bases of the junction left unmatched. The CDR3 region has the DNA TGTGCCAGCAGCAGGGGACTAGCGGGGCTCTACGAGCAGTACTTC. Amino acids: CASSRGLAGLYEQYF.

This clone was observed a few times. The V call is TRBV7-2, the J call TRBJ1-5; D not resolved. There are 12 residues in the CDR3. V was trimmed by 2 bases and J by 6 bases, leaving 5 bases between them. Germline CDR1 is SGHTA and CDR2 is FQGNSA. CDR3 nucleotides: TGTGCCAGCAGCTTAAGTCCTCAGCCCCAGCATTTT. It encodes CASSLSPQPQHF. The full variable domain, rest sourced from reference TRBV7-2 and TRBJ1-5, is GAGVSQSPSNKVTEKGKDVELRCDPISGHTALYWYRQSLGQGLEFLIYFQGNSAPDKSGLPSDRFSAERTGGSVSTLTIQRTQQEDSAVYLCASSLSPQPQHFGDGTRLSIL.

The CDR3 coding sequence is TGTGCCGCGTCACAGACCTGGGACAGGGAAAACGAGCAGTACTTC. Encoded protein: CAASQTWDRENEQYF. V gene TRBV10-3 combines with J gene TRBJ2-7; 9 bases map to TRBD1. J was trimmed by 5 bases and V by 11 bases; bases with no gene match: 16. The germline gives CDR1 ENHRY, CDR2 SYGVKD. This CDR3 is built from 15 residues.

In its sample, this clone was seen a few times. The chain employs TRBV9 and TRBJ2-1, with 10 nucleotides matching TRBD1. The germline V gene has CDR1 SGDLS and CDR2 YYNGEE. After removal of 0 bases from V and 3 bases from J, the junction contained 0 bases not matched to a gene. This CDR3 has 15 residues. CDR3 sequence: CASSVGTGGYNEQFF. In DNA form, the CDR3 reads TGTGCCAGCAGCGTAGGGACAGGGGGCTACAATGAGCAGTTCTTC.

The CDR3: CASSPRGGAYNEQFF. Here the CDR3 DNA reads TGTGCCAGCAGCCCGCGCGGGGGGGCCTACAATGAGCAGTTCTTC. V gene TRBV13 combines with J gene TRBJ2-1; 9 bases map to TRBD2. Losses at the gene ends were 5 bases for V and 2 bases for J; bases not matched to a gene: 4. The CDR3 sequence is 15 residues long. Germline V gives CDR1 PRHDT, CDR2 FYEKMQ (reference sequence).

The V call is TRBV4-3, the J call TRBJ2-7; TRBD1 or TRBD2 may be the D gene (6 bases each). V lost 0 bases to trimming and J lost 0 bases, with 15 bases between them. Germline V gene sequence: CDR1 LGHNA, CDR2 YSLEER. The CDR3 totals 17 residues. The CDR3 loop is CASSQDSGAYYSYEQYF. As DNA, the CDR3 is TGCGCCAGCAGCCAAGATTCGGGGGCCTACTACTCCTACGAGCAGTACTTC.

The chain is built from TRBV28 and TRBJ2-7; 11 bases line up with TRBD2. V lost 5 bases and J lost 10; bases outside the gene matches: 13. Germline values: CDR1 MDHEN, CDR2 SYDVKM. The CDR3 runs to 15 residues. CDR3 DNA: TGTGCCAGCAGTCTACACAAAAGACTAGCGGGGTCTCAGTACTTC. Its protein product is CASSLHKRLAGSQYF. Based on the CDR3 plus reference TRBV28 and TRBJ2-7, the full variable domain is DVKVTQSSRYLVKRTGEKVFLECVQDMDHENMFWYRQDPGLGLRLIYFSYDVKMKEKGDIPEGYSVSREKKERFSLILESASTNQTSMYLCASSLHKRLAGSQYFGPGTRLTVT.

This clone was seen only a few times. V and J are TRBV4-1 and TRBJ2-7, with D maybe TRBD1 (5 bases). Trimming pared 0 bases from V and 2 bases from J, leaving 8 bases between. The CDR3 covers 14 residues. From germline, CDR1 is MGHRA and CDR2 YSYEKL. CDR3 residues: CASSQEDRPYEQYF. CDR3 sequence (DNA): TGCGCCAGCAGCCAAGAAGACAGACCCTACGAGCAGTACTTC.

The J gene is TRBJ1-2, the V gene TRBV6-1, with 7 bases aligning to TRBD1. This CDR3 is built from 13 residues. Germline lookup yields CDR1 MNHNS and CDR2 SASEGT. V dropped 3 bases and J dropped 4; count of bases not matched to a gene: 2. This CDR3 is CASSDRQGYGYTF. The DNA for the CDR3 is TGTGCCAGCAGTGACAGACAGGGCTATGGCTACACCTTC.

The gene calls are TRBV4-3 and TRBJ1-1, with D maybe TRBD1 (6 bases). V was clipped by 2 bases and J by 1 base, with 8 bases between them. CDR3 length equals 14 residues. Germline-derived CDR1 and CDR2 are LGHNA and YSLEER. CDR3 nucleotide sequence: TGCGCCAGCAGCCAACGAGGGGGGAACACTGAAGCTTTCTTT. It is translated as CASSQRGGNTEAFF.

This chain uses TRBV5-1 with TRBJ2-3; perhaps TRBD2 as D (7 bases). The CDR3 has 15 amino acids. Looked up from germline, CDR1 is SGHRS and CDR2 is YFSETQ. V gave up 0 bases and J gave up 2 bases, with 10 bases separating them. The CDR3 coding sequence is TGCGCCAGCAGCTTGGACCGGGGGGCCACAGATACGCAGTATTTT. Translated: CASSLDRGATDTQYF.

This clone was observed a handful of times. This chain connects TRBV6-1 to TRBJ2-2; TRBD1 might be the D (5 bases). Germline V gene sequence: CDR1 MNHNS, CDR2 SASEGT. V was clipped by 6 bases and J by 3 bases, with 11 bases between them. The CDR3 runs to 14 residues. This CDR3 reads CASSETGDTGELFF. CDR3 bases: TGTGCCAGCAGCGAAACAGGTGACACCGGGGAGCTGTTTTTT.

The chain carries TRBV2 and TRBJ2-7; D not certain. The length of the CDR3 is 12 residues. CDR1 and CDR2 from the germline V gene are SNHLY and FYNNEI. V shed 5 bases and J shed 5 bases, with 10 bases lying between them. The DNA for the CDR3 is TGTGCCAGCAGTCCCCGGCCAAACGAGCAGTACTTC. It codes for CASSPRPNEQYF.

The CDR3 region is CASSLGVSIGGWGTEAFF. The CDR3 DNA reads TGTGCCAGCAGCCTCGGCGTATCGATTGGCGGCTGGGGCACTGAAGCTTTCTTT. This sequence joins TRBV9 and TRBJ1-1; D is ambiguous. The CDR3 length is 18 residues. In germline, CDR1 is SGDLS, CDR2 YYNGEE. The V end was cut by 4 bases, the J end by 4 bases, with 26 bases between.

CDR3 sequence reads: CASPPSGSDTQYF. The CDR3 DNA sequence: TGTGCCAGCCCCCCCAGCGGGTCAGATACGCAGTATTTT. V usage is TRBV2 and J usage is TRBJ2-3; maybe TRBD2 (6 bases). Germline assignment: CDR1 SNHLY and CDR2 FYNNEI. The ends were cut back, 8 bases at V and 4 bases at J, with 13 bases in the middle. The CDR3 is 13 residues long.

The CDR3 DNA is TGTGCCAGCAGCCAGACAGTTAATTCACCCCTCCACTTT. Its translation: CASSQTVNSPLHF. V usage is TRBV13 and J usage is TRBJ1-6, with a possible D match to TRBD1 (5 bases). This CDR3 spans 13 amino acids. V dropped 5 bases and J dropped 6 bases, with 8 bases sitting between them. The germline V gene has CDR1 PRHDT and CDR2 FYEKMQ (reference sequence). The entire variable domain, with the rest obtained from reference TRBV13 and TRBJ1-6, is as follows: AAGVIQSPRHLIKEKRETATLKCYPIPRHDTVYWYQQGPGQDPQFLISFYEKMQSDKGSIPDRFSAQQFSDYHSELNMSSLELGDSALYFCASSQTVNSPLHFGNGTRLTVT.